The 27 T cell receptor beta chains given below trace back to one sample, sequenced in a study of blood T cell repertoires in COVID-19. Libraries were prepared by immunoSEQ multiplex PCR; TCRdb keeps only in-frame clonotypes and omits some of them. The sample yields about 170,000 clones, about nine tenths seen once. The material sequenced was peripheral blood. These receptors all come from a woman between 55 and 75 years old with COVID-19, enrolled during active disease.

J is TRBJ1-5 and V is TRBV4-2; D ambiguous. CDR3 length: 14 residues. The V gene lost 3 bases and the J gene lost 0 bases, with 6 bases spanning the gap. Germline-derived CDR1 and CDR2 are LGHNA and YNFKEQ. CDR3 region: CASSHQDSNQPQHF. CDR3 DNA: TGTGCCAGCAGCCATCAGGATAGCAATCAGCCCCAGCATTTT.

J is TRBJ2-2 and V is TRBV7-2, with 7 nucleotides matching TRBD2. The CDR3 runs to 15 residues. The germline V gene encodes CDR1 SGHTA and CDR2 FQGNSA. Unmatched junction bases numbered 6, after V lost 5 bases and J lost 3 bases. CDR3 nucleotide sequence: TGTGCCAGCAGCCCCAGGGACTATTACACCGGGGAGCTGTTTTTT. It specifies CASSPRDYYTGELFF.

The rearrangement joins TRBV7-2 to TRBJ1-2; unclear D gene. V dropped 4 bases and J dropped 8 bases, with 17 bases sitting between them. The CDR3 spans 14 residues. CDR1 and CDR2 (germline): SGHTA, FQGNSA. The CDR3 reads CASSSREGSGGYTF. CDR3 nucleotides: TGTGCCAGCAGCTCCCGGGAAGGGTCCGGCGGCTACACCTTC.

The chain is built from TRBV3-1 (or the pseudogene TRBV3-2) and TRBJ2-1; D unresolved. V lost 1 base, J lost 0 bases, and 10 bases lay in between. The CDR3 consists of 16 residues. Germline loops: CDR1 LGHDT, CDR2 YNNKEL (reference sequence). Written as DNA, the CDR3 is TGTGCCAGCAGCCAAGGGTCCTATAGCTCCTACAATGAGCAGTTCTTC. It is translated as CASSQGSYSSYNEQFF.

The V and J genes are TRBV19 and TRBJ2-1; 10 bases align to TRBD2. With 0 bases clipped from V and 0 bases from J, the junction kept 11 bases outside the gene matches. The germline CDR1 and CDR2 sequences are LNHDA and SQIVND (reference sequence). CDR3 size: 20 residues. For the CDR3, the DNA is TGTGCCAGTAGTATAGAGGGGCTAGCGGGAGTATGGGACTCCTACAATGAGCAGTTCTTC. It translates to CASSIEGLAGVWDSYNEQFF.

The V gene is TRBV7-9, the J gene TRBJ2-5; D is unclear. The CDR3 runs 15 residues. Germline CDR1 SEHNR, CDR2 FQNEAQ (reference sequence). Trimming cost V 5 bases and J 5 bases, with 18 bases left between them. The CDR3 here is CASSTSTPERETQYF. In DNA, the CDR3 is TGTGCCAGCAGCACGTCGACGCCCGAGAGGGAGACCCAGTACTTC.

CDR3 nucleotide sequence: TGTGCCAGCAGCTTGCGGGATCGCACAGATACGCAGTATTTT. It translates to CASSLRDRTDTQYF. The genes are TRBV5-8 and TRBJ2-3, with D perhaps TRBD2 (5 bases). Looked up from germline, CDR1 is SGHTS and CDR2 is YDEGEE. The V and J ends lost 1 base and 1 base respectively, with 7 bases between them. The CDR3 covers 14 residues.

A note on this clone: The sample holds other DNA sequences that translate to the same CDR3. The chain combines TRBV7-2 with TRBJ1-5, with TRBD1 as a possible D gene (5 bases). Germline-derived CDR1 and CDR2 are SGHTA and FQGNSA. This CDR3 has 15 amino acids. Trimming shortened V by 3 bases and J by 0 bases, and 9 bases separated the two germline ends. The CDR3: CASSLVTGSNQPQHF. DNA for the CDR3: TGTGCCAGCAGCTTGGTTACAGGTAGCAATCAGCCCCAGCATTTT.

The chain links TRBV25-1 to TRBJ1-4; D not resolved. The CDR3 totals 11 residues. Germline CDR1 and CDR2: MGHDK and SYGVNS. The V end was cut by 4 bases, the J end by 14 bases, with 11 bases between. This CDR3 is CASSVGLELFF. Here the CDR3 DNA reads TGTGCCAGCAGTGTGGGCCTCGAGCTGTTTTTT.

The chain recombines TRBV6-2 or TRBV6-3 with TRBJ1-1; 7 bases are a match to TRBD1. The germline V gene encodes CDR1 MNHEY and CDR2 SVGEGT. CDR3 length: 12 residues. J gave up 6 bases and V 6 bases, and 4 bases lay outside the gene matches. The CDR3 DNA reads as TGTGCCAGCAGCCTACAGGGGCCTGAAGCTTTCTTT. It is translated as CASSLQGPEAFF.

V is TRBV4-2 and J is TRBJ1-4; 9 nucleotides match TRBD1. Germline V CDR1 and CDR2: LGHNA, YNFKEQ. With V trimmed by 1 base and J by 8 bases, 5 bases remained unmatched. The CDR3 runs to 15 residues. The CDR3 sequence: CASSQGGTGWEKLFF. The CDR3 nucleotides read TGTGCCAGCAGCCAAGGCGGGACAGGGTGGGAAAAACTGTTTTTT.

This chain uses TRBV18 with TRBJ2-1; 8 positions agree with TRBD2. V lost 0 bases to trimming and J lost 4 bases; unmatched junction nucleotides: 5. Germline V gene data show CDR1 as KGHSH and CDR2 as LQKENI. The CDR3 runs 16 residues. CDR3 residues: CASSPPPGLGYNEQFF. The CDR3 DNA is TGTGCCAGCTCACCACCGCCGGGACTAGGATACAATGAGCAGTTCTTC.

The J gene is TRBJ2-5, the V gene TRBV13; TRBD1 aligns across 11 bases. This CDR3 is 17 amino acids long. The V gene end was trimmed by 5 bases and the J gene end by 2 bases; junction bases not matched to a gene: 10. Germline CDR1 and CDR2: PRHDT and FYEKMQ (reference sequence). For the CDR3, the DNA is TGTGCCAGCAGCCCAACCGGGACAGGGGGGGGACAAGAGACCCAGTACTTC. It yields the protein CASSPTGTGGGQETQYF.

The chain links TRBV4-2 to TRBJ1-6; TRBD1 might be the D (6 bases). The CDR3 spans 15 residues. Trimming removed 0 bases from V and 7 bases from J, with 10 bases in between. Per the germline V gene, CDR1 is LGHNA and CDR2 is YNFKEQ. The CDR3 here is CASSQEQGVNSPLHF. Written as DNA, the CDR3 is TGTGCCAGCAGCCAAGAACAGGGAGTAAATTCACCCCTCCACTTT.

The J gene is TRBJ1-4, the V gene TRBV27; TRBD1 aligns across 7 bases. Germline-derived CDR1 and CDR2 are MNHEY and SMNVEV (reference sequence). CDR3 length: 15 amino acids. After removal of 3 bases from V and 8 bases from J, the junction contained 9 bases not matched to a gene. The CDR3 region has the DNA TGTGCCAGCAGTTTTCGCCCGGACAGGAAGGAAAAACTGTTTTTT. Amino acids: CASSFRPDRKEKLFF.

The chain uses TRBV6-6 and TRBJ1-1; D ambiguous. V lost 6 bases to trimming and J lost 7 bases, with 12 bases between them. In germline, CDR1 is MNHNY, CDR2 SVGAGI (reference sequence). The CDR3 has 12 amino acids. DNA of the CDR3: TGTGCCAGCAGCCTCGTCAACGGTGAAGCTTTCTTT. It specifies CASSLVNGEAFF.

The chain is built from TRBV30 and TRBJ2-2; TRBD2 aligns across 7 bases. The V and J ends lost 4 bases and 10 bases, in that order; junction bases with no gene match: 18. The CDR3 totals 16 residues. CDR1 is GTSNPN and CDR2 is SVGIG in the germline V gene (reference sequence). The CDR3 bases are TGTGCCTGGACCACCCTGAGGGACTACGGGATGGCGGAGCTGTTTTTT. Its translation is CAWTTLRDYGMAELFF.

The rearrangement joins TRBV4-2 to TRBJ1-5; D ambiguous. Germline values: CDR1 LGHNA, CDR2 YNFKEQ. Trimming took off 0 bases at V and 2 bases at J, with 20 bases between the two ends. The CDR3 loop spans 19 amino acids. In DNA form, the CDR3 reads TGTGCCAGCAGCCAAGACGACGGGAGAGGCTTTTCGGGCAATCAGCCCCAGCATTTT. It specifies CASSQDDGRGFSGNQPQHF.

A note on this clone: Here the CDR3 omits its conserved ending phenylalanine or tryptophan, so a read error is the likely source. In DNA, the CDR3 is TGTGCCAGCAGTAGAGTGCCGGGACAGGCAAATGAAAAACTGTTTCTT. Translated, it gives CASSRVPGQANEKLFL. The chain uses TRBV28 and TRBJ1-4; 8 bases are a match to TRBD1. The CDR3 has 16 residues. Per the germline V gene, CDR1 is MDHEN and CDR2 is SYDVKM. The trim removed 5 bases at V and 5 bases at J, leaving 10 bases unmatched.

This chain uses TRBV5-1 with TRBJ2-7, with TRBD2 matching over 7 bases. With V trimmed by 4 bases and J by 3 bases, 7 bases remained unmatched. CDR1 is SGHRS, CDR2 YFSETQ, per germline. The CDR3 has 14 residues. The CDR3 is CASSRSGDLYEQYF. The CDR3, as DNA: TGCGCCAGCAGCAGGAGCGGGGACCTCTACGAGCAGTACTTC.

V is TRBV6-5 and J is TRBJ1-4; D ambiguous. Germline CDR1 and CDR2: MNHEY and SVGAGI. V was cut by 5 bases and J by 3 bases, with 13 bases left in between. The CDR3 has 15 amino acids. In DNA form, the CDR3 reads TGTGCCAGCAGTCTTTCGGGATTCTCTAATGAAAAACTGTTTTTT. Its translation: CASSLSGFSNEKLFF.

This clone was counted between two and nine times. The V and J genes are TRBV30 and TRBJ2-7; D call uncertain. CDR3 size: 13 residues. The V end lost 5 bases, the J end lost 4 bases, and 15 bases lay between the germline ends. Germline CDR1 GTSNPN, CDR2 SVGIG (reference sequence). This chain's CDR3 is CAWSAAPLYEQYF. CDR3 coding DNA: TGTGCCTGGTCCGCCGCGCCGCTTTACGAGCAGTACTTC.

The rearrangement uses TRBV5-1 and TRBJ2-2; D is ambiguous. Trimming pared 4 bases from V and 7 bases from J, leaving 8 bases between. CDR1 SGHRS and CDR2 YFSETQ come from the germline V gene. CDR3 size: 12 residues. CDR3 sequence reads: CASSNLYGELFF. The CDR3 DNA sequence: TGCGCCAGCAGCAATTTATACGGGGAGCTGTTTTTT.

V gene TRBV3-1 (or the pseudogene TRBV3-2) combines with J gene TRBJ1-2, with D perhaps TRBD1 (6 bases). This CDR3 contains 14 residues. The V gene's germline CDR1 is LGHDT and CDR2 YNNKEL (reference sequence). V lost 0 bases and J lost 2, with 7 bases in between. The CDR3: CASSQDQGNYGYTF. The CDR3 nucleotides read TGTGCCAGCAGCCAAGATCAGGGGAACTATGGCTACACCTTC.

In nucleotides, the CDR3 is TGTGCCAGTAGTAGCCCCGGGCAGGGTTACTACGAGCAGTACTTC. This codes for CASSSPGQGYYEQYF. This chain uses TRBV19 with TRBJ2-7; D is perhaps TRBD1 (5 bases). The ends were cut back, 4 bases at V and 3 bases at J, with 16 bases in the middle. CDR3 length: 15 amino acids. Germline values: CDR1 LNHDA, CDR2 SQIVND (reference sequence).

The V call is TRBV30, the J call TRBJ1-5, with a weak D call TRBD1 (6 bases). The V end was cut by 0 bases, the J end by 3 bases, with 12 bases between. Per germline, CDR1 GTSNPN and CDR2 SVGIG (reference sequence). The CDR3 sequence is 15 residues long. The CDR3 spells CAWSVQGTLNQPQHF. The CDR3 coding sequence is TGTGCCTGGAGTGTTCAGGGGACGCTCAATCAGCCCCAGCATTTT.

This chain connects TRBV5-1 to TRBJ2-1, with 14 positions matching TRBD2. V trimming: 2 bases; J trimming: 4 bases; junction bases outside the gene matches: 8. CDR1 and CDR2 (germline): SGHRS, YFSETQ. This CDR3 comprises 18 residues. The CDR3 reads CASSLSGLAGAGYNEQFF. CDR3 in DNA: TGCGCCAGCAGCTTATCGGGACTAGCGGGAGCTGGTTACAATGAGCAGTTCTTC.